These 20 T cell receptor beta chains were all obtained from the same sample, sequenced in a study of blood T cell repertoires in COVID-19. Measured with immunoSEQ multiplex PCR; TCRdb has only the in-frame clones, and not every one. The sample lists about 98,000 clones, roughly nine tenths seen once, with 2% to 2.5% in the top ten. Sequencing was performed on peripheral blood. Source of these receptors: a middle-aged man with active COVID-19.

The rearrangement uses TRBV5-6 and TRBJ2-5, with TRBD1 matching 10 bases. This CDR3 has 15 residues. The germline gives CDR1 SGHDT, CDR2 YYEEEE. The J segment lost 5 bases and the V segment lost 4 bases, leaving 8 bases of the junction unmatched. In DNA, the CDR3 is TGTGCCAGCAGCGTACCGGGACAGGGGACGGAGACCCAGTACTTC. Translating gives CASSVPGQGTETQYF.

There are a few counts of this clone. This chain uses TRBV7-2 with TRBJ2-3; 9 bases agree with TRBD2. V trimming: 2 bases; J trimming: 8 bases; junction bases outside the gene matches: 8. CDR1 is SGHTA, CDR2 FQGNSA, per germline. This CDR3 region has 15 residues. CDR3 sequence reads: CASSLRLAGTGTQYF. The CDR3, as DNA: TGTGCCAGCAGCTTAAGGCTAGCGGGAACGGGTACGCAGTATTTT.

This chain joins TRBV6-5 and TRBJ2-7, with 7 bases aligning to TRBD1. The CDR3 has 15 amino acids. Trimming took 0 bases from V and 3 from J; bases not matched to a gene: 5. Looked up from germline, CDR1 is MNHEY and CDR2 is SVGAGI. The CDR3 loop is CASSYSRGGGYEQYF. CDR3 nucleotide sequence: TGTGCCAGCAGTTACTCGCGAGGGGGCGGCTACGAGCAGTACTTC.

CDR3 bases: TGTGCCAGCAGCTTAGCGGAGGCCTCCTACGAGCAGTACTTC. Amino acid sequence: CASSLAEASYEQYF. The rearrangement links TRBV7-8 to TRBJ2-7, with a weak D call TRBD2 (5 bases). Per the germline V gene, CDR1 is SGHVS and CDR2 is FQNEAQ. Trimming left V 0 bases short and J 0 bases short, with 6 bases between. There are 14 residues in the CDR3. Full variable domain (missing parts from reference TRBV7-8 and TRBJ2-7): GAGVSQSPRYKVAKRGQDVALRCDPISGHVSLFWYQQALGQGPEFLTYFQNEAQLDKSGLPSDRFFAERPEGSVSTLKIQRTQQEDSAVYLCASSLAEASYEQYFGPGTRLTVT.

J is TRBJ2-7 and V is TRBV7-2, with 9 bases fitting TRBD2. The CDR3 spans 15 residues. Germline CDR1 is SGHTA and CDR2 is FQGNSA. V lost 5 bases to trimming and J lost 6 bases; unmatched junction nucleotides: 11. Here the CDR3 reads CASSPGRGGAGEQYF. In DNA form, the CDR3 reads TGTGCCAGCAGCCCGGGTCGCGGGGGGGCCGGCGAGCAGTACTTC.

V is TRBV19 and J is TRBJ1-5; perhaps TRBD1 as D (6 bases). The V gene's germline CDR1 is LNHDA and CDR2 SQIVND (reference sequence). Trimming took off 6 bases at V and 3 bases at J, with 15 bases between the two ends. The CDR3 runs 15 residues. CDR3 sequence (DNA): TGTGCCAGTAGCCATGGACAGTTATACAATCAGCCCCAGCATTTT. Its protein product is CASSHGQLYNQPQHF.

J is TRBJ1-6 and V is TRBV30; D is perhaps TRBD1 (5 bases). Germline values: CDR1 GTSNPN, CDR2 SVGIG (reference sequence). CDR3 length equals 15 residues. Trimming left V 4 bases short and J 7 bases short, with 17 bases between. The CDR3 bases are TGTGCCTGGACTTCCAAGGGGTTTTACAATTCACCCCTCCACTTT. This sequence encodes CAWTSKGFYNSPLHF.

The chain recombines TRBV29-1 with TRBJ1-5, with D possibly TRBD1 on 5 matching bases. The CDR3 extends over 13 amino acids. Germline CDR1 is SQVTM and CDR2 is ANQGSEA. V gave up 7 bases and J gave up 5 bases, with 15 bases separating them. The CDR3 protein is CSARGGGDQPQHF. The CDR3 DNA is TGCAGCGCACGCGGGGGGGGAGATCAGCCCCAGCATTTT.

This clone was detected only once. V usage is TRBV7-2 and J usage is TRBJ2-2; 10 bases map to TRBD1. Per germline, CDR1 SGHTA and CDR2 FQGNSA. V trimming: 8 bases; J trimming: 5 bases; junction bases outside the gene matches: 8. The CDR3 loop spans 15 amino acids. The CDR3 here is CASLNDRGRTGELFF. In DNA, the CDR3 is TGTGCCAGCCTAAACGACAGGGGGCGAACCGGGGAGCTGTTTTTT. Full variable domain (missing parts from reference TRBV7-2 and TRBJ2-2): GAGVSQSPSNKVTEKGKDVELRCDPISGHTALYWYRQSLGQGLEFLIYFQGNSAPDKSGLPSDRFSAERTGGSVSTLTIQRTQQEDSAVYLCASLNDRGRTGELFFGEGSRLTVL.

The chain combines TRBV5-4 with TRBJ1-6, with TRBD1 identical over 7 bases. CDR3 length: 15 residues. Per the germline V gene, CDR1 is SGHNT and CDR2 is YYREEE (reference sequence). V lost 3 bases and J lost 8; bases outside the gene matches: 8. The CDR3: CASSYRGEPYSPLHF. For the CDR3, the DNA is TGTGCCAGCAGCTACAGGGGCGAACCCTATTCACCCCTCCACTTT. Complete variable domain (other parts from reference TRBV5-4 and TRBJ1-6): ETGVTQSPTHLIKTRGQQVTLRCSSQSGHNTVSWYQQALGQGPQFIFQYYREEENGRGNFPPRFSGLQFPNYSSELNVNALELDDSALYLCASSYRGEPYSPLHFGNGTRLTVT.

This clone was observed once. The chain combines TRBV9 with TRBJ2-1; no clear D. The V end was cut by 4 bases, the J end by 6 bases, with 8 bases between. This CDR3 comprises 12 residues. Germline V gene data show CDR1 as SGDLS and CDR2 as YYNGEE. This CDR3 is CASSPEFNEQFF. DNA for the CDR3: TGTGCCAGCAGCCCCGAGTTCAATGAGCAGTTCTTC.

V is TRBV2 and J is TRBJ1-2, with 9 positions matching TRBD1. CDR1 and CDR2 (germline): SNHLY, FYNNEI. This CDR3 is 13 amino acids long. V lost 6 bases, J lost 8 bases, and 7 bases stayed unmatched. The CDR3 coding sequence is TGTGCCAGCAGAGAACAGGGGGCGCGAGGCTACACCTTC. Amino acids: CASREQGARGYTF.

The rearrangement links TRBV2 to TRBJ1-1, with 7 bases lining up with TRBD1. Looked up from germline, CDR1 is SNHLY and CDR2 is FYNNEI. CDR3 length: 14 amino acids. J was trimmed by 2 bases and V by 4 bases; bases with no gene match: 4. Here the CDR3 DNA reads TGTGCCAGCAGTGTTAGACAGGGTAACACTGAAGCTTTCTTT. Its translation: CASSVRQGNTEAFF.

The chain employs TRBV5-6 and TRBJ2-1; 9 bases fit TRBD2. Trimming cost V 3 bases and J 1 base; bases outside gene matches: 2. CDR1 and CDR2 from the germline V gene are SGHDT and YYEEEE. The CDR3 length is 15 residues. The DNA for the CDR3 is TGTGCCAGCAGCTATAGCGGGGGATCCTACAATGAGCAGTTCTTC. Translation: CASSYSGGSYNEQFF.

The chain links TRBV19 to TRBJ1-4, with 8 bases lining up with TRBD1. The CDR3 sequence is 14 residues long. The ends lost 7 bases at V and 7 bases at J; junction bases unmatched: 8. Per the germline V gene, CDR1 is LNHDA and CDR2 is SQIVND (reference sequence). The chain's CDR3 is CASNARDRSEKLFF. CDR3 sequence (DNA): TGTGCCAGTAACGCCCGGGACAGGAGTGAAAAACTGTTTTTT.

The V and J genes are TRBV13 and TRBJ1-6; D is perhaps TRBD1 (6 bases). Germline V gene lookup returns CDR1 PRHDT and CDR2 FYEKMQ (reference sequence). V was trimmed by 5 bases and J by 7 bases, leaving 9 bases between them. CDR3 length: 13 residues. CDR3 DNA sequence: TGTGCCAGCAGCCGGACAGACAATTCACCCCTCCACTTT. Translating it yields CASSRTDNSPLHF.

The CDR3 sequence: CASSPYERDEQFF. Written as DNA, the CDR3 is TGCGCCAGCAGCCCTTATGAGAGGGATGAGCAGTTCTTC. This chain joins TRBV4-1 and TRBJ2-1; tentatively, D is TRBD2 (5 bases). V lost 4 bases, J lost 8 bases, and 12 bases lay in between. The CDR3 sequence is 13 residues long. Per germline, CDR1 MGHRA and CDR2 YSYEKL.

The chain links TRBV7-2 to TRBJ2-7; 9 bases are shared with TRBD2. The V gene's germline CDR1 is SGHTA and CDR2 FQGNSA. The CDR3 spans 14 residues. The V segment lost 4 bases and the J segment 3 bases; nucleotides outside the gene matches: 4. Here the CDR3 reads CASSSNSGGYEQYF. Here the CDR3 DNA reads TGTGCCAGCAGCTCCAATAGCGGGGGCTACGAGCAGTACTTC.

The V and J genes are TRBV5-1 and TRBJ1-5, with D possibly matching TRBD1 (5 bases). The CDR3 is made up of 13 amino acids. Trimming removed 0 bases at V and 4 bases at J, with 5 bases between. Per germline, CDR1 SGHRS and CDR2 YFSETQ. For the CDR3, the DNA is TGCGCCAGCAGCTTGGACAGGAATCAGCCCCAGCATTTT. As protein: CASSLDRNQPQHF.

The chain combines TRBV4-2 with TRBJ2-7, with D tentatively TRBD2 (6 bases). The V gene's germline CDR1 is LGHNA and CDR2 YNFKEQ. There are 15 residues in the CDR3. The germline V and J ends were trimmed by 6 bases and 0 bases, with 15 bases remaining between them. Written as DNA, the CDR3 is TGTGCCAGCAGTAGGGACGGAGGGAGCTCCTACGAGCAGTACTTC. Its protein product is CASSRDGGSSYEQYF.